This TCR beta chain was identified in a study of PD-1 blockade in classical Hodgkin lymphoma. Time point given: cycle 4 day 1 (C4D1), after about 6 weeks of nivolumab. With no exception, relapse followed autologous stem cell transplantation in all patients, and brentuximab vedotin exposure varied. Germline values: CDR1 MNHNY, CDR2 SVGAGI (reference sequence). V lost 6 bases to trimming and J lost 5 bases; unmatched junction nucleotides: 10. The CDR3 covers 16 residues. TCRdb's copy holds only in-frame clones and misses some; the assay was immunoSEQ multiplex PCR. The table shows 25,000 to 40,000 clones, with approximately 70% occurring only once.

The chain is built from TRBV6-6 and TRBJ1-1; TRBD1 matches 12 bases. This sequence was found in a human donor with classical Hodgkin lymphoma. The sequences come from peripheral blood mononuclear cells (PBMCs), collected before the fourth cycle of nivolumab. In DNA, the CDR3 is TGTGCCAGCAGAACCCGGGACAGGGGGCTGAGGACTGAAGCTTTCTTT. This sequence encodes CASRTRDRGLRTEAFF.